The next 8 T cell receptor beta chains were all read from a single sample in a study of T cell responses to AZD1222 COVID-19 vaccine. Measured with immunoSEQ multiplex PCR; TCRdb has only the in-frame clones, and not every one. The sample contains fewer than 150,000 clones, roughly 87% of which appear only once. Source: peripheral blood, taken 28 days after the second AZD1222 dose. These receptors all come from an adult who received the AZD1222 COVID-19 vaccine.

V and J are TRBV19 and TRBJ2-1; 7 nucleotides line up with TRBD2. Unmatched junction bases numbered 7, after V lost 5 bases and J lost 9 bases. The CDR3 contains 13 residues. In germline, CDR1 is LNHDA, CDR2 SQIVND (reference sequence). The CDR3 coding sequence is TGTGCCAGTAGTGCCCAGTGGGGGGGTGAGCAGTTCTTC. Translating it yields CASSAQWGGEQFF.

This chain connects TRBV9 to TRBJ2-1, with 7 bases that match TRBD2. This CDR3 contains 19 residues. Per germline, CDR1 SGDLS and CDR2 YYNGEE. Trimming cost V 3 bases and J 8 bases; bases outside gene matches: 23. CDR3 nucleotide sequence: TGTGCCAGCAGCGAACACGGGGAGCGGGGCTACCTAAGGTTGGATGAGCAGTTCTTC. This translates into CASSEHGERGYLRLDEQFF.

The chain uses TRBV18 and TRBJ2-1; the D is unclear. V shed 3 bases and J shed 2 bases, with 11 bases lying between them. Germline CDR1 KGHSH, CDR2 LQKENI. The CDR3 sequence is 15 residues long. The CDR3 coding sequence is TGTGCCAGCTCACCGGACGGCTTCGCCTACAATGAGCAGTTCTTC. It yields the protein CASSPDGFAYNEQFF.

DNA for the CDR3: TGTGCCAGCAGCCAAGGCAGCGGGAGGGCCGGGTTGCAGTATTTT. Amino acids: CASSQGSGRAGLQYF. This chain connects TRBV14 to TRBJ2-3; 10 bases map to TRBD2. Germline assignment: CDR1 SGHDN and CDR2 FVKESK. The trim removed 1 base at V and 11 bases at J, leaving 9 bases unmatched. The CDR3 totals 15 residues.

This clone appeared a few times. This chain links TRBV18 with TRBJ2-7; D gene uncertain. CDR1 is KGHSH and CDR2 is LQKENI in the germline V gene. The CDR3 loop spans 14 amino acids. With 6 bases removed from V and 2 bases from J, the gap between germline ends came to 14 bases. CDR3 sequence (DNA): TGTGCCAGCTCGTCTACCCAGCAGGCCTACGAGCAGTACTTC. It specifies CASSSTQQAYEQYF. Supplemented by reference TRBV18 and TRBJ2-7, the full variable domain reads NAGVMQNPRHLVRRRGQEARLRCSPMKGHSHVYWYRQLPEEGLKFMVYLQKENIIDESGMPKERFSAEFPKEGPSILRIQQVVRGDSAAYFCASSSTQQAYEQYFGPGTRLTVT.

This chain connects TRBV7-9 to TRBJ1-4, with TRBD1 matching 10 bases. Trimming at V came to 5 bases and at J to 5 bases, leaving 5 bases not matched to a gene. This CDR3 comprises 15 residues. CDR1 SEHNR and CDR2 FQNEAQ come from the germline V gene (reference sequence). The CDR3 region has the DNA TGTGCCAGCAGCGGGGGACAGGGGATAAATGAAAAACTGTTTTTT. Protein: CASSGGQGINEKLFF. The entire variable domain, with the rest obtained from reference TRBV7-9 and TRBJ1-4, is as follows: DTGVSQNPRHKITKRGQNVTFRCDPISEHNRLYWYRQTLGQGPEFLTYFQNEAQLEKSRLLSDRFSAERPKGSFSTLEIQRTEQGDSAMYLCASSGGQGINEKLFFGSGTQLSVL.

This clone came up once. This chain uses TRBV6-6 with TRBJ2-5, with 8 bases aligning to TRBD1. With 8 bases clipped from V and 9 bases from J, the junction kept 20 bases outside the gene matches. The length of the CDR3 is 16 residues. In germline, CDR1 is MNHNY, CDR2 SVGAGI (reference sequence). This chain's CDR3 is CASSDRTGTYAPSQYF. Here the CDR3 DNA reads TGTGCCAGCTCGGATAGGACAGGGACCTACGCCCCGTCCCAGTACTTC.

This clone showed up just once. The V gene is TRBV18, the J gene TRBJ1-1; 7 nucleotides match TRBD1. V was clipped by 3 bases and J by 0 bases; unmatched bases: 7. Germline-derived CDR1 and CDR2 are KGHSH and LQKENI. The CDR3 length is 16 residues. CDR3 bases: TGTGCCAGCTCACCCCCAGGGGGGAGGATGAACACTGAAGCTTTCTTT. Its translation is CASSPPGGRMNTEAFF. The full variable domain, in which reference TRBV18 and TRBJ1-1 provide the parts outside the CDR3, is NAGVMQNPRHLVRRRGQEARLRCSPMKGHSHVYWYRQLPEEGLKFMVYLQKENIIDESGMPKERFSAEFPKEGPSILRIQQVVRGDSAAYFCASSPPGGRMNTEAFFGQGTRLTVV.